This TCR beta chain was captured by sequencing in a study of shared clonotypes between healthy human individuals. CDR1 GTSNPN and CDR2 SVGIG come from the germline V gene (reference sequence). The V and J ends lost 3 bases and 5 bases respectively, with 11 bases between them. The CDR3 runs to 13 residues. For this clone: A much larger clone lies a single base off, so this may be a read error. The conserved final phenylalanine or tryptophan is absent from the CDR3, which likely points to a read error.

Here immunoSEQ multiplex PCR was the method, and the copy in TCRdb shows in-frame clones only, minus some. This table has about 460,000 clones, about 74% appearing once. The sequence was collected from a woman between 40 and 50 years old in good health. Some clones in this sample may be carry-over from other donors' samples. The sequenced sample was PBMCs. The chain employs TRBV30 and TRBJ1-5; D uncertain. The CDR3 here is CAWSPQVDQPQHL. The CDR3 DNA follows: TGTGCCTGGAGCCCTCAAGTGGATCAGCCCCAGCATTTG.